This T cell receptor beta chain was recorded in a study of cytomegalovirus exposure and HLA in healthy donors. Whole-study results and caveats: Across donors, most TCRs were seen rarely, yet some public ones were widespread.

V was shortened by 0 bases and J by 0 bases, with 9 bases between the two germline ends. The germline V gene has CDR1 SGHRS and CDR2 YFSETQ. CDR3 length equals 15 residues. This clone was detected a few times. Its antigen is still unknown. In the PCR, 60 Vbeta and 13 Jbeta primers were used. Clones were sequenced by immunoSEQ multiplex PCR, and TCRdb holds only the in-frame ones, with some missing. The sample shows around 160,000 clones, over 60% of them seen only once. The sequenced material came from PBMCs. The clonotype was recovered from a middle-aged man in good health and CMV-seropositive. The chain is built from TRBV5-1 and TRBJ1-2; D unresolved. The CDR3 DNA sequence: TGCGCCAGCAGCTTGGCCAACAGCCCTAACTATGGCTACACCTTC. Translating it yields CASSLANSPNYGYTF.